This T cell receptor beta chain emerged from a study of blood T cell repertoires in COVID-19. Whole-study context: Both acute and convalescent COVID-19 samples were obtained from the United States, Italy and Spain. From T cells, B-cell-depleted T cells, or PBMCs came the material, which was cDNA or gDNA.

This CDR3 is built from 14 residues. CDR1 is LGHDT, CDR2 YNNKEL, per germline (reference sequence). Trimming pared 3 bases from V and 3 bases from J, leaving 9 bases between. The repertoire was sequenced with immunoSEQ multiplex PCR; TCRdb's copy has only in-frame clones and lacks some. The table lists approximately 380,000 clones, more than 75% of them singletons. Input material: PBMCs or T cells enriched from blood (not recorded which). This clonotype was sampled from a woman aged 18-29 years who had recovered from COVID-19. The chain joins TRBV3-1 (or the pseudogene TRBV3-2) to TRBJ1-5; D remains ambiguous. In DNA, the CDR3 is TGTGCCAGCAGCCACGGTTCGCTCAATCAGCCCCAGCATTTT. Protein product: CASSHGSLNQPQHF.